This TCR beta chain was sequenced during a study of molecular identifiers for immune sequencing clone quantification. Across the whole study: The replicate experiment used RNA from roughly 20,000 or 100,000 naive CD8 cells. This RNA was split into five aliquots, and four of them were sequenced.

TCRdb re-called the PCR reads with MiXCR, one entry per CDR3 protein. The sample has some 320,000 distinct CDR3 sequences; over 20% are singletons. Based on a CD8+CD4-CCR7+CD45RA+ profile, naive CD8 T cells were sorted. This clonotype was detected ten times or more. Its antigen is not identified. Germline V gene lookup returns CDR1 SGDLS and CDR2 YYNGEE. The CDR3 contains 16 residues. V dropped 0 bases and J dropped 6 bases, with 15 bases sitting between them. Study outcomes and limitations: In CMV-specific effectors, clones above 20 copies held over 98% of molecules; naive, under 1%. Some 970,000 naive cells reportedly did not prevent detection of spiked Jurkat TCR RNA from one cell.

The sequence came from a human donor in good health. Some libraries in this study had Jurkat cell RNA spiked in. The chain recombines TRBV9 with TRBJ2-2; D perhaps matches TRBD2 (6 bases). Sequences were obtained from naive CD8+ T cells from blood, with Jurkat cell RNA spiked in. The sample's subset: FACS-sorted CD8+CD4-CCR7+CD45RA+ naive T cells. CDR3 nucleotide sequence: TGTGCCAGCAGCGTAGCTACTAGCCCTGGAGCCGGGGAGCTGTTTTTT. This codes for CASSVATSPGAGELFF.